This T cell receptor beta chain was documented in a study of blood T cell repertoires in COVID-19. About the research overall: Samples taken during acute and convalescent COVID-19 were collected in the United States, Italy and Spain. In each case, the material was cDNA or gDNA derived from T cells, B-cell-depleted T cells, or PBMCs.

This CDR3 has 15 amino acids. Trimming cost V 5 bases and J 5 bases, with 18 bases left between them. Per germline, CDR1 SNHLY and CDR2 FYNNEI. This clone has more than one count but fewer than ten. Original methodology: Quantification of nucleated cells was approximated via reference gene primer amplification. TCRdb's copy holds only in-frame clones and misses some; the assay was immunoSEQ multiplex PCR. V and J calls plus clone size are reproduced from that table; the DNA served to infer D and trimming. The sample lists roughly 250,000 clones, about 80% occurring once. The source is a woman of 80 years or more with acute or convalescent COVID-19. Specimen: peripheral blood. The chain has TRBV2 and TRBJ1-1; perhaps TRBD1 as D (5 bases). The CDR3 here is CASSYSYGGGTEAFF. In DNA form, the CDR3 reads TGTGCCAGCAGTTACTCTTATGGGGGAGGTACTGAAGCTTTCTTT.